Listed below are T cell receptor beta chains from one sample, sequenced in a study of blood T cells in healthy people across ages. TCRdb recomputed calls from the 5' RACE reads with MiXCR, one row per CDR3 protein. The sample gives about 290,000 distinct CDR3 sequences, around 27% of which show up once; approximately 28% is in the top ten. Sequenced: blood. The origin of the receptors is a woman aged 65 to 85 in good health. CDR3s leave out the opening cysteine and the closing phenylalanine or tryptophan. D genes are given only for firm matches.

V gene	J gene	D gene	CDR3 protein
TRBV7-2	TRBJ2-5	NA	ASSLQGRPQETQY
TRBV4-2	TRBJ1-2	NA	ASSQGARGANYGYT
TRBV7-8	TRBJ2-7	NA	ARPGLPSYEQY
TRBV20-1	TRBJ1-3	NA	SARVHTSSGNTIY
TRBV28	TRBJ2-7	TRBD2	ASSPSAGGPYEQY
TRBV12-3/TRBV12-4	TRBJ2-7	NA	ASSLWGDSYEQY
TRBV6-2/TRBV6-3	TRBJ2-5	TRBD2	ASRHALSLAGGPETQY
TRBV29-1	TRBJ2-3	NA	SVEGGASITDTQY
TRBV27	TRBJ2-7	NA	ASSYGQNTYEQY
TRBV10-3	TRBJ2-3	NA	AISDSRVSTTTDTQY
TRBV7-2	TRBJ2-5	NA	ASSLASGKETQY
TRBV7-2	NA	NA	ASSLAGTGRVSYEQY
TRBV3-1	TRBJ2-7	NA	ASSQGGQRTSSEQY
TRBV2	TRBJ2-7	NA	ASSFGFYEQY
TRBV14	TRBJ2-5	NA	ASSQVSGGETQY
TRBV7-8	TRBJ2-7	TRBD1	ASSNLPGQDFYEQY
TRBV7-9	NA	NA	ASSFAGRGNEQF
TRBV28	TRBJ2-3	NA	ASKGGIRATDTQY
TRBV5-1	TRBJ2-7	NA	ASSSTLAGEQY
TRBV7-9	TRBJ2-5	TRBD1	ASSSAGTGGGETQY
TRBV12-3/TRBV12-4	TRBJ2-1	TRBD2	ASSSGTSSNEQF
TRBV18	TRBJ1-4	NA	ASSPNGRHNEKLF
TRBV20-1	TRBJ2-1	TRBD2	SAPRKAGVWNEQF
TRBV20-1	TRBJ2-7	TRBD1	SARSTDRTYEQY
TRBV27	TRBJ1-3	TRBD1	ASSYRGYGNTIY
TRBV27	NA	NA	ASGTGANEQY
TRBV7-2	TRBJ1-1	NA	ASSPILGDTEAF
TRBV6-6	TRBJ1-1	NA	ASSYSLSTEAF
TRBV11-2	TRBJ2-1	TRBD1	ASSLGQGAIEQF
TRBV20-1	TRBJ2-1	TRBD1	SARVVDRGRYNEQF
TRBV5-1	TRBJ2-1	NA	ASSFLTGISYNEQF
TRBV28	TRBJ2-7	NA	ASSRTGSPREQY
TRBV29-1	TRBJ2-3	NA	SVTSGATTDTQY
TRBV20-1	TRBJ2-7	NA	GASSGYEQY
TRBV7-8	TRBJ2-7	NA	ASSVNQGTYEQY
TRBV29-1	TRBJ2-7	TRBD2	SAIAGEGSYEQH
TRBV14	TRBJ1-1	TRBD1	ASSPQQGWGAF
TRBV20-1	TRBJ1-2	NA	SARDDRAFGYGYT
TRBV11-2	TRBJ2-7	TRBD1	ASSLSRTGYYEQY
TRBV20-1	TRBJ2-3	NA	SAHAAGASTDTQY
TRBV6-5	TRBJ2-5	NA	ASSYPGRKQETQY
TRBV28	NA	NA	ASSLPGWLYEQY
TRBV20-1	TRBJ2-3	TRBD2	SGQTSGLPNTQY
TRBV6-5	TRBJ2-1	NA	ASRLSGYNEQF
TRBV24-1	TRBJ2-7	NA	ATSTQPALYEQY
TRBV15	TRBJ2-5	NA	ATSRDYTGEETQY
TRBV5-1	TRBJ2-1	NA	ASRAANEQF
TRBV7-2	TRBJ2-3	NA	ASSPRRLGGTDTQY
TRBV20-1	TRBJ2-5	NA	GATGTMQTQY
TRBV20-1	TRBJ1-2	NA	SARPAGSSGYT
TRBV27	TRBJ2-1	NA	ASSLSGILNNEQF
TRBV9	TRBJ2-5	NA	ASSVGRAAQETQY
TRBV2	TRBJ1-1	TRBD1	ASTDRGQTEAF
TRBV12-3/TRBV12-4	TRBJ2-7	NA	ASSLGSFYEQY
TRBV15	TRBJ1-1	NA	ATSPRYNTEAF